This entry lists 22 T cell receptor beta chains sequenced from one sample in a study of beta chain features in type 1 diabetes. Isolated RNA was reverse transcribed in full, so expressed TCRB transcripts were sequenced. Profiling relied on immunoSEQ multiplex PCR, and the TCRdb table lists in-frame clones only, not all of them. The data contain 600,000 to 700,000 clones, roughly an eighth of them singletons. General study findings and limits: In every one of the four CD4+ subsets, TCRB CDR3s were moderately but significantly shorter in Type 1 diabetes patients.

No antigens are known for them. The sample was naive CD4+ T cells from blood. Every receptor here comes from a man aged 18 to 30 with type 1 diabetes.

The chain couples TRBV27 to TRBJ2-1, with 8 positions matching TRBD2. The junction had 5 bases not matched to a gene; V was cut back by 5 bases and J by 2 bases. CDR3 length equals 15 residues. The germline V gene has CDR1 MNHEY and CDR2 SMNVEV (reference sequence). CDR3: CASSPSGGPYNEQFF. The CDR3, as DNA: TGTGCCAGCAGTCCCAGCGGGGGACCCTACAATGAGCAGTTCTTC.

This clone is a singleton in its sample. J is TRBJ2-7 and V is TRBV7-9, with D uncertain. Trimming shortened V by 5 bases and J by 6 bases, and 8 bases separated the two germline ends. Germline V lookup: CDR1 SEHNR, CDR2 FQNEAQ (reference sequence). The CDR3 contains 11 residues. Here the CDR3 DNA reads TGTGCCAGCAGCCTCCGTGGCGAGCAGTACTTC. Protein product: CASSLRGEQYF.

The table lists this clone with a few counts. The CDR3 nucleotides are TGTGCCAGCGGTTCGGGTCCTTCAACAGGTGAAGCTTTCTTT. Protein product: CASGSGPSTGEAFF. The chain carries TRBV28 and TRBJ1-1; possible D gene TRBD1, 5 bases. The CDR3 totals 14 residues. Germline-derived CDR1 and CDR2 are MDHEN and SYDVKM. Between the trimmed V and J ends, which lost 8 bases and 7 bases, there was a span of 20 bases.

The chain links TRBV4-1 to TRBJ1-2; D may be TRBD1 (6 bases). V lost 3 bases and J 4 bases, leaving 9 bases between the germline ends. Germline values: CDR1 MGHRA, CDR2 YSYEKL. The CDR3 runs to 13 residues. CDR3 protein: CASSHGGPYGYTF. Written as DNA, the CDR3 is TGCGCCAGCAGCCATGGGGGCCCCTATGGCTACACCTTC.

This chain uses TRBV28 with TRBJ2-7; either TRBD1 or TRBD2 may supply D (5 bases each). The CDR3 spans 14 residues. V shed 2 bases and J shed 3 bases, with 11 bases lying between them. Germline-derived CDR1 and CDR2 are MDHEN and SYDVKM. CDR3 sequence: CASSLPRDLYEQYF. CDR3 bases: TGTGCCAGCAGTTTACCCCGGGACCTCTACGAGCAGTACTTC.

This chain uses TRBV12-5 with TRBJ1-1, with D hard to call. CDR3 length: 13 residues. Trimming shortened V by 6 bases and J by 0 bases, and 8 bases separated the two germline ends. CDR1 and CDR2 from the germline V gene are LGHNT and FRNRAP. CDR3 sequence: CASGNSMNTEAFF. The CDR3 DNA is TGTGCTAGTGGAAATAGTATGAACACTGAAGCTTTCTTT.

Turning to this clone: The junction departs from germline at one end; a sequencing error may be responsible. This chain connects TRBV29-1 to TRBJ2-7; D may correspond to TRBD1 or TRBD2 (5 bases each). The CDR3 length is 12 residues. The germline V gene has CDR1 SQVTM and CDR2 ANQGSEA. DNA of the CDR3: TGCAGCGGTGAAGAGGGGTCCTACGAGCAGTACTTC. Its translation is CSGEEGSYEQYF.

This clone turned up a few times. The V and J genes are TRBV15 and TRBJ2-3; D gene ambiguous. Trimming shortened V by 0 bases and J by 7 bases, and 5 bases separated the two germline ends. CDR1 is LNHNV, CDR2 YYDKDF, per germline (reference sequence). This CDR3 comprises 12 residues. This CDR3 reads CATSRDGYTQYF. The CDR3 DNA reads TGTGCCACCAGCAGAGATGGGTATACGCAGTATTTT.

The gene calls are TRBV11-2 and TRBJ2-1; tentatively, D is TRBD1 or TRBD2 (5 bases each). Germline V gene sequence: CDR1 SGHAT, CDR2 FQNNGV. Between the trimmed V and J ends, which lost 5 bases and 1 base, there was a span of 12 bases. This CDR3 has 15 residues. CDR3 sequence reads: CASSLEGFSYNEQFF. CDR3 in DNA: TGTGCCAGCAGCCTCGAGGGGTTTTCCTACAATGAGCAGTTCTTC.

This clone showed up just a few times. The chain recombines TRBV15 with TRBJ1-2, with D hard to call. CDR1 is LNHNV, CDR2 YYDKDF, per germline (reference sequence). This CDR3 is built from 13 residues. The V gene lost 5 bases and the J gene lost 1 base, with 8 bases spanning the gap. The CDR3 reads CATSAQFNYGYTF. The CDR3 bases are TGTGCCACCAGCGCACAGTTTAACTATGGCTACACCTTC.

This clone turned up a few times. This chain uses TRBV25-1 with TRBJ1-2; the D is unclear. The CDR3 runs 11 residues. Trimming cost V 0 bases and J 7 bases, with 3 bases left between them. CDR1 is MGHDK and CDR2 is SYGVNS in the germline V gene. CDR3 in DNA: TGTGCCAGCAGTGAATACGCTGGCTACACCTTC. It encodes CASSEYAGYTF.

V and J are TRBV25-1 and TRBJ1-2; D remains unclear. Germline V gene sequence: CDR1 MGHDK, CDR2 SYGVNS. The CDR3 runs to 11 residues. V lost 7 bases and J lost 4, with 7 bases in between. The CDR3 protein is CASKDIYGYTF. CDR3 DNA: TGTGCCAGCAAAGACATCTATGGCTACACCTTC.

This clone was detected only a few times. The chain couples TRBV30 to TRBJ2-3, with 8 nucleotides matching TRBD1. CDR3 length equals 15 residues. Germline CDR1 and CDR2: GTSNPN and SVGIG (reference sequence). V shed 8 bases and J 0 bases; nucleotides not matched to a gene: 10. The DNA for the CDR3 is TGTGCCACCGGCCGGACAGGGCCTAGCACAGATACGCAGTATTTT. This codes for CATGRTGPSTDTQYF.

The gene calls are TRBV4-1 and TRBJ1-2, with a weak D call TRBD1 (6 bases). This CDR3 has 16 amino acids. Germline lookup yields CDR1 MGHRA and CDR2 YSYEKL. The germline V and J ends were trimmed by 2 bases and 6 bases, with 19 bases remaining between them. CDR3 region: CASSQKTGTLAHGYTF. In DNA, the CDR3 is TGCGCCAGCAGCCAAAAAACCGGGACACTGGCGCATGGCTACACCTTC.

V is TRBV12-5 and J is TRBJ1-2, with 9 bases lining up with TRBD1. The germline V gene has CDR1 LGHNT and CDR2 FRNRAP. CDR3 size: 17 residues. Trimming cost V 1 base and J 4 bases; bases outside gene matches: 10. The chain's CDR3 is CASGLAPQGAIGYGYTF. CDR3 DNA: TGTGCTAGTGGTTTGGCGCCACAGGGGGCCATCGGCTATGGCTACACCTTC.

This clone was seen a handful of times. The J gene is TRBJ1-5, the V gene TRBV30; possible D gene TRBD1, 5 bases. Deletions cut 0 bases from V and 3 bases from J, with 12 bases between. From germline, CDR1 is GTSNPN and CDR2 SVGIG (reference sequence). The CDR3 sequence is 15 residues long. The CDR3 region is CAWSVQGVVNQPQHF. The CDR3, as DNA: TGTGCCTGGAGTGTACAAGGGGTGGTCAATCAGCCCCAGCATTTT. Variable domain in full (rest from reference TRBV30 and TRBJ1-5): SQTIHQWPATLVQPVGSPLSLECTVEGTSNPNLYWYRQAAGRGLQLLFYSVGIGQISSEVPQNLSASRPQDRQFILSSKKLLLSDSGFYLCAWSVQGVVNQPQHFGDGTRLSIL.

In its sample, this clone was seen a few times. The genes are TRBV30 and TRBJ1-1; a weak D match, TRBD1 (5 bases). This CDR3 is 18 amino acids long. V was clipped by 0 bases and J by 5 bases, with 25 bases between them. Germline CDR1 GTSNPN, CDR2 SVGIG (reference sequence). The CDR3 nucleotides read TGTGCCTGGAGTGTACTCTCGACGAGAGGGGCCGGGGGGACTGAAGCTTTCTTT. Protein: CAWSVLSTRGAGGTEAFF.

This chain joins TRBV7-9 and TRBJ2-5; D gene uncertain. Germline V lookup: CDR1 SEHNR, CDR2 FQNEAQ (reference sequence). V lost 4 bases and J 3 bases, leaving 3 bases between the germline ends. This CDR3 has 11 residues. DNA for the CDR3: TGTGCCAGCAGCTCGGAAGAGACCCAGTACTTC. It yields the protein CASSSEETQYF.

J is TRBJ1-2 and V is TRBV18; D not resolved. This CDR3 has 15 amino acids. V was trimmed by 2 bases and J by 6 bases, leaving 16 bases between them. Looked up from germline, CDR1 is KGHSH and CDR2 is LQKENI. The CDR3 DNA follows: TGTGCCAGCTCACCATCGTCCGACCAATCTAATGGCTACACCTTC. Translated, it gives CASSPSSDQSNGYTF.

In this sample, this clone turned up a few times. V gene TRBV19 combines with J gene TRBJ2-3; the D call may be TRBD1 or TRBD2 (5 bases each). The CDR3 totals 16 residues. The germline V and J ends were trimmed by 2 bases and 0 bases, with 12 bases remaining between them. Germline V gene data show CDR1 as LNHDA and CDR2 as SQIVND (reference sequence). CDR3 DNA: TGTGCCAGTAGTATAATAGGGACGCCCAGCACAGATACGCAGTATTTT. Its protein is CASSIIGTPSTDTQYF. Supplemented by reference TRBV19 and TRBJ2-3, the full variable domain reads DGGITQSPKYLFRKEGQNVTLSCEQNLNHDAMYWYRQDPGQGLRLIYYSQIVNDFQKGDIAEGYSVSREKKESFPLTVTSAQKNPTAFYLCASSIIGTPSTDTQYFGPGTRLTVL.

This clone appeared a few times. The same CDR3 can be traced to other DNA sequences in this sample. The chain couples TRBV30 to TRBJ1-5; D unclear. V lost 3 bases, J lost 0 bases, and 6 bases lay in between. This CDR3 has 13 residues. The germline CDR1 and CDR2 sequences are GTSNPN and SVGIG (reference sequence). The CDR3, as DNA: TGTGCCTGGAGCCTTAATAGCAATCAGCCCCAGCATTTT. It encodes CAWSLNSNQPQHF. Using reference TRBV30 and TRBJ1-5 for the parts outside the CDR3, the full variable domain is SQTIHQWPATLVQPVGSPLSLECTVEGTSNPNLYWYRQAAGRGLQLLFYSVGIGQISSEVPQNLSASRPQDRQFILSSKKLLLSDSGFYLCAWSLNSNQPQHFGDGTRLSIL.

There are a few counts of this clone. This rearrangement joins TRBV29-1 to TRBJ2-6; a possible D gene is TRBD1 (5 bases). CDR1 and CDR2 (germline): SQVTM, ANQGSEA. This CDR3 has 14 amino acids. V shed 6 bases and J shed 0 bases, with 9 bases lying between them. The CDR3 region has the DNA TGCAGCGTGGACACAAGCTCTGGGGCCAACGTCCTGACTTTC. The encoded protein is CSVDTSSGANVLTF. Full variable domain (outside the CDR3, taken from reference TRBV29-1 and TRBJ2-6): SAVISQKPSRDICQRGTSLTIQCQVDSQVTMMFWYRQQPGQSLTLIATANQGSEATYESGFVIDKFPISRPNLTFSTLTVSNMSPEDSSIYLCSVDTSSGANVLTFGAGSRLTVL.